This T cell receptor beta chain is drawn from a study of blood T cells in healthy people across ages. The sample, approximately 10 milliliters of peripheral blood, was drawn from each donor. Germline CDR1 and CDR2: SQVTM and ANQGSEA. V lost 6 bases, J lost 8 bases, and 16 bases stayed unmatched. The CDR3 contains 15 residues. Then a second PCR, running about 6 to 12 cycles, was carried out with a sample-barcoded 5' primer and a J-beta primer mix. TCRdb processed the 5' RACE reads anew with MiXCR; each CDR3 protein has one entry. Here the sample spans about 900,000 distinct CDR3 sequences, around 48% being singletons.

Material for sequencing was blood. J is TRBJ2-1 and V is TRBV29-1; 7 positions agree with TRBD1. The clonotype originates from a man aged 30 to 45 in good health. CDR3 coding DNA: TGCAGCGTAAAACCGGGACAGAAGATATCGGATGAGCAGTTCTTC. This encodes CSVKPGQKISDEQFF.